A selection of T cell receptor beta chains follows, all from one sample in a study of blood T cell repertoires in COVID-19. Sequencing was performed with immunoSEQ multiplex PCR; in TCRdb, only in-frame clones are kept and a portion is missing. The data show 250,000 to 400,000 clones, around 87% seen once. Sequenced input: peripheral blood. Receptors were obtained from a man over 45 with active or convalescent COVID-19. Both conserved end residues are part of each CDR3. A D gene is named only where the DNA matches it firmly. Part of the rows lack a size; the others show once, few, many or a class for expanded clones.

j_gene | v_gene | d_gene | abundance | CDR3aa | CDR3nt
TRBJ1-1 | TRBV20-1 | TRBD1 | - | CSAYGTGKPFF | TGCAGTGCTTATGGGACAGGGAAACCTTTCTTT
TRBJ2-7 | TRBV29-1 | TRBD1 | - | CSVEGVSTGSGDEQYF | TGCAGCGTTGAAGGGGTCTCGACAGGGTCAGGGGACGAGCAGTACTTC
TRBJ1-2 | TRBV13 | TRBD1 | - | CASSRDRGDYGYTF | TGTGCCAGCAGCCGGGACAGGGGCGACTATGGCTACACCTTC
TRBJ1-2 | TRBV11-2 | - | once | CASSNRGHYGYTF | TGTGCCAGCAGCAACAGAGGGCACTATGGCTACACCTTC
TRBJ1-1 | TRBV11-2 | - | - | CASREGLRNTEAFF | TGTGCCAGCAGGGAGGGACTGAGGAACACTGAAGCTTTCTTT
TRBJ1-5 | TRBV19 | TRBD1 | - | CASSPGTGQNSNQPQHF | TGTGCCAGTAGTCCAGGGACAGGGCAAAATAGCAATCAGCCCCAGCATTTT
TRBJ2-7 | TRBV7-2 | TRBD2 | - | CASSRTSGSSSSYEQYF | TGTGCCAGCAGTAGGACTAGCGGGAGTTCCAGCTCCTACGAGCAGTACTTC
TRBJ1-4 | TRBV15 | - | - | CATSRDQGGEKLFF | TGTGCCACCAGCAGAGACCAGGGAGGCGAAAAACTGTTTTTT
TRBJ2-6 | TRBV7-6 | TRBD2 | once | CASSPRERGANVLTF | TGTGCCAGCAGCCCGCGGGAGCGGGGGGCCAACGTCCTGACTTTC
TRBJ1-5 | TRBV28 | - | - | CASSPAGFDQPQHF | TGTGCCAGCAGTCCGGCAGGGTTTGATCAGCCCCAGCATTTT
TRBJ1-5 | TRBV7-2 | TRBD1 | - | CASSSNRGPFSNQPQHF | TGTGCCAGCAGCTCCAACAGGGGGCCGTTCAGCAATCAGCCCCAGCATTTT
TRBJ2-4 | TRBV2 | - | - | CASSEIGGSDIQYF | TGTGCCAGCAGTGAAATAGGGGGATCGGACATTCAGTACTTC
TRBJ2-1 | TRBV3-1/TRBV3-2 | - | once | CASSPSGAASEQFF | TGTGCCAGCAGCCCGTCAGGGGCGGCCTCGGAGCAGTTCTTC
TRBJ1-3 | TRBV9 | TRBD1 | - | CASSVTGGSGNTIYF | TGTGCCAGCAGCGTGACAGGGGGCTCTGGAAACACCATATATTTT
TRBJ2-1 | TRBV9 | TRBD2 | - | CASSLIAGDGYEQFF | TGTGCCAGCAGCCTCATAGCGGGAGACGGGTATGAGCAGTTCTTC
TRBJ2-7 | TRBV6-5 | - | once | CASSPYVGRAYEQYF | TGTGCCAGCAGTCCTTATGTCGGCAGGGCCTACGAGCAGTACTTC
TRBJ1-1 | TRBV7-9 | - | once | CASSLDMNTEAFF | TGTGCCAGCAGCCTAGACATGAACACTGAAGCTTTCTTT
TRBJ2-3 | TRBV5-1 | - | few | CASSLRSETDTQYF | TGCGCCAGCAGCCTCCGGTCCGAAACAGATACGCAGTATTTT
TRBJ1-1 | TRBV30 | - | - | CAWEAGGGGAFF | TGTGCCTGGGAAGCAGGTGGCGGAGGAGCTTTCTTT
TRBJ2-7 | TRBV19 | TRBD2 | - | CASSSQTSGSWEQYF | TGTGCCAGTAGTAGCCAGACTAGCGGGAGTTGGGAGCAGTACTTC
TRBJ1-2 | TRBV11-2 | - | - | CASSLVGGNGYGYTF | TGTGCCAGCAGCTTAGTTGGGGGGAATGGCTATGGCTACACCTTC
TRBJ1-4 | TRBV24-1 | - | - | CATSEGTGWGNEKLFF | TGTGCCACCAGTGAGGGTACAGGTTGGGGCAATGAAAAACTGTTTTTT
TRBJ2-3 | TRBV2 | - | - | CASSRAGSTDTQYF | TGTGCCAGCAGTAGGGCGGGGAGCACAGATACGCAGTATTTT